This T cell receptor beta chain is from a study of T cell repertoires in cytomegalovirus infection. Study-level background: Public TCR beta signature analysis indicated the presence of both CMV infection and matching HLA type. Findings and caveats of the study: People with CMV and the relevant HLA were identified by cumulative public TCR beta family frequency. The response measured ex vivo was dominated by TCR beta clonotypes (HLA-C-restricted and CMV-specific).

Via MiXCR, TCRdb re-called the reads, giving one row per CDR3 protein. The top ten clones hold approximately 3% of a sample with approximately 180,000 distinct CDR3 sequences, roughly a fifth of them seen once. A word on this clonotype: Its antigen is not identified.

There are 13 residues in the CDR3. The V gene's germline CDR1 is MNHNY and CDR2 SVGAGI (reference sequence). The trim removed 5 bases at V and 5 bases at J, leaving 3 bases unmatched. Sequenced material: PBMCs. The chain combines TRBV6-6 with TRBJ2-7, with 10 bases identical to TRBD1. This receptor was identified in a human donor in good health (CMV status not recorded). Some clones in this sample may be carry-over from other donors' samples. CDR3 amino acids: CASSTGTGDEQYF. CDR3 bases: TGTGCCAGCAGTACCGGGACAGGGGACGAGCAGTACTTC.